The 26 T cell receptor beta chains below were found in one sample sequenced in a study of identical twins. TCRdb passed the 5' RACE reads through MiXCR, listing each CDR3 protein once. The repertoire holds 450,000 to 650,000 distinct CDR3 sequences, about 15% seen once, with nearly 0.45% in the top ten. Separately, the same data were catalogued under a study of yellow fever vaccine responses in identical twins.

Material for sequencing was CD4+ T cells sorted from blood. The source is a woman aged 18-30 years in good health.

This clonotype was seen more than once but under ten times. The J gene is TRBJ2-2, the V gene TRBV5-1; 9 bases agree with TRBD1. The V gene end was trimmed by 2 bases and the J gene end by 8 bases; junction bases not matched to a gene: 7. Germline lookup yields CDR1 SGHRS and CDR2 YFSETQ. The CDR3 totals 15 residues. CDR3 DNA: TGCGCCAGCAGCTTTGGGACAGGGTCCCCGGGGGAGCTGTTTTTT. Protein: CASSFGTGSPGELFF. Variable domain in full (rest from reference TRBV5-1 and TRBJ2-2): KAGVTQTPRYLIKTRGQQVTLSCSPISGHRSVSWYQQTPGQGLQFLFEYFSETQRNKGNFPGRFSGRQFSNSRSEMNVSTLELGDSALYLCASSFGTGSPGELFFGEGSRLTVL.

The rearrangement links TRBV20-1 to TRBJ1-6; TRBD1 matches 8 bases. CDR1 DFQATT and CDR2 SNEGSKA come from the germline V gene (reference sequence). CDR3 length: 14 amino acids. With V trimmed by 0 bases and J by 13 bases, 8 bases remained unmatched. The CDR3 DNA reads as TGCAGTGCTAGAGATGGCAGGGGGCCTTCTCCCCTCCACTTT. Protein sequence: CSARDGRGPSPLHF.

V usage is TRBV24-1 and J usage is TRBJ1-4, with D maybe TRBD1 (6 bases). Germline V gene sequence: CDR1 KGHDR, CDR2 SFDVKD. The CDR3 length is 12 residues. Trimming removed 2 bases from V and 14 bases from J, with 11 bases in between. CDR3 DNA: TGTGCCACCAGTGATTATGGGACACCTCTGTTTTTT. Residues: CATSDYGTPLFF.

The chain is built from TRBV10-3 and TRBJ2-3; unclear D gene. The CDR3 is 16 amino acids. CDR1 and CDR2 (germline): ENHRY, SYGVKD. Trimming removed 0 bases at V and 0 bases at J, with 10 bases between. The CDR3 loop is CAISESLLPSTDTQYF. As DNA, the CDR3 is TGTGCCATCAGTGAGTCTTTACTACCTAGCACAGATACGCAGTATTTT.

The chain joins TRBV6-6 to TRBJ1-2, with a possible D match to TRBD1 (6 bases). Trimming left V 6 bases short and J 6 bases short, with 11 bases between. Germline V gene sequence: CDR1 MNHNY, CDR2 SVGAGI (reference sequence). The CDR3 extends over 12 amino acids. CDR3 bases: TGTGCCAGCAGACACAGGGAAAATGGCTACACCTTC. As protein: CASRHRENGYTF.

Details on this clonotype: One end of the junction is discordant with germline, which a read error may explain. The chain combines TRBV7-8 with TRBJ2-2, with TRBD2 identical over 13 bases. This CDR3 spans 20 amino acids. Germline lookup yields CDR1 SGHVS and CDR2 FQNEAQ. CDR3 coding DNA: TGTGCCGGCAGCGCCCGAATCAAGACTAGCGGGGGGTTAAACACCGGGGAGCTGTTTTTT. It encodes CAGSARIKTSGGLNTGELFF.

This clonotype was observed a few times. V gene TRBV20-1 combines with J gene TRBJ1-1; D might be TRBD1 (6 bases). Germline V CDR1 and CDR2: DFQATT, SNEGSKA (reference sequence). Trimming left V 4 bases short and J 0 bases short, with 9 bases between. This CDR3 spans 13 amino acids. The CDR3 here is CSAKTGLNTEAFF. The CDR3 DNA sequence: TGCAGTGCTAAGACAGGCTTGAACACTGAAGCTTTCTTT.

This clonotype has ten or more counts. The rearrangement uses TRBV11-2 and TRBJ2-1; a possible D gene is TRBD2 (5 bases). The CDR3 is 14 amino acids. The V gene lost 5 bases and the J gene lost 0 bases, with 8 bases spanning the gap. The germline CDR1 and CDR2 sequences are SGHAT and FQNNGV. CDR3 nucleotides: TGTGCCAGCAGCCCCAGCGGCTCCTACAATGAGCAGTTCTTC. Its protein is CASSPSGSYNEQFF.

This clonotype appeared many times. This chain joins TRBV24-1 and TRBJ2-1, with 8 bases that match TRBD2. V shed 1 base and J 4 bases; nucleotides not matched to a gene: 5. Germline values: CDR1 KGHDR, CDR2 SFDVKD. This CDR3 comprises 16 residues. The CDR3 here is CATSDFASGLYNEQFF. CDR3 DNA: TGTGCCACCAGTGATTTCGCTAGCGGGCTATACAATGAGCAGTTCTTC.

This clonotype turned up a few times. This sequence joins TRBV2 and TRBJ1-1; TRBD1 aligns across 8 bases. V trimming: 6 bases; J trimming: 0 bases; junction bases outside the gene matches: 9. The V gene's germline CDR1 is SNHLY and CDR2 FYNNEI. The CDR3 loop spans 16 amino acids. This CDR3 reads CASRDRDQGMNTEAFF. As DNA, the CDR3 is TGTGCCAGCAGGGACAGGGACCAAGGGATGAACACTGAAGCTTTCTTT.

The gene calls are TRBV29-1 and TRBJ2-3; 11 bases are shared with TRBD2. CDR3 length: 14 amino acids. Germline assignment: CDR1 SQVTM and CDR2 ANQGSEA. Trimming cost V 7 bases and J 6 bases; bases outside gene matches: 9. CDR3 residues: CSAELAGVGDTQYF. CDR3 bases: TGCAGCGCCGAACTAGCGGGAGTTGGTGATACGCAGTATTTT.

The chain is built from TRBV29-1 and TRBJ1-1, with D unclear. The CDR3 is 17 residues long. V gave up 0 bases and J gave up 3 bases, with 20 bases separating them. Germline CDR1 SQVTM, CDR2 ANQGSEA. CDR3 in DNA: TGCAGCGTTGAAGATCGACGCCGGTCGGGATGGGACACTGAAGCTTTCTTT. Translating it yields CSVEDRRRSGWDTEAFF.

J is TRBJ2-1 and V is TRBV10-2; no definite D call. Trimming took off 4 bases at V and 2 bases at J, with 12 bases between the two ends. CDR3 length: 15 residues. The V gene's germline CDR1 is WSHSY and CDR2 SAAADI. CDR3 sequence reads: CASSGVAQTYNEQFF. The CDR3 bases are TGCGCCAGCAGTGGGGTAGCACAAACCTACAATGAGCAGTTCTTC.

CDR3 nucleotides: TGTGCCAGCAGTTTTTCCTTCCGGCAGGGATGGGATCAAGAGACCCAGTACTTC. It encodes CASSFSFRQGWDQETQYF. This chain links TRBV12-3 or TRBV12-4 with TRBJ2-5; maybe TRBD1 (5 bases). The CDR3 extends over 18 amino acids. V lost 3 bases and J lost 2, with 22 bases in between.

The chain couples TRBV28 to TRBJ2-7, with 9 positions matching TRBD1. Germline CDR1 and CDR2: MDHEN and SYDVKM. V dropped 6 bases and J dropped 2; count of bases not matched to a gene: 8. This CDR3 has 15 amino acids. CDR3 protein: CASRFRDRDTYEQYF. Here the CDR3 DNA reads TGTGCCAGCAGGTTCCGGGACAGGGACACCTACGAGCAGTACTTC.

This clonotype has ten or more counts. This chain connects TRBV6-5 to TRBJ1-3; D is perhaps TRBD1 (5 bases). The germline V gene has CDR1 MNHEY and CDR2 SVGAGI. This CDR3 region has 16 residues. Trimming removed 4 bases from V and 4 bases from J, with 17 bases in between. The CDR3 reads CASSSTTGRSGNTIYF. The CDR3 DNA sequence: TGTGCCAGCAGTTCGACGACGGGGCGTTCGGGAAACACCATATATTTT.

The chain employs TRBV20-1 and TRBJ2-5, with D perhaps TRBD2 (5 bases). Trimming took off 5 bases at V and 4 bases at J, with 8 bases between the two ends. Per germline, CDR1 DFQATT and CDR2 SNEGSKA (reference sequence). This CDR3 is built from 11 residues. The CDR3 nucleotides are TGCAGTGCTCTCCGGGGAGAGACCCAGTACTTC. Translated, it gives CSALRGETQYF.

The chain has TRBV12-3 or TRBV12-4 and TRBJ1-1, with a possible D match to TRBD1 (6 bases). With 5 bases removed from V and 10 bases from J, the gap between germline ends came to 14 bases. The CDR3 is made up of 12 amino acids. The CDR3 region is CASSLRTEGAFF. The CDR3, as DNA: TGTGCCAGCAGTCTCCGGACAGAAGGAGCTTTCTTT.

This clonotype was detected many times. The V gene is TRBV5-1, the J gene TRBJ1-1; D gene unclear. Deletions cut 0 bases from V and 3 bases from J, with 6 bases between. CDR1 and CDR2 from the germline V gene are SGHRS and YFSETQ. The CDR3 sequence is 13 residues long. CDR3 coding DNA: TGCGCCAGCAGCTTGGAACAGTACACTGAAGCTTTCTTT. It is translated as CASSLEQYTEAFF.

In this sample, this clonotype turned up a few times. This chain uses TRBV28 with TRBJ2-1; 8 bases align to TRBD2. V dropped 5 bases and J dropped 4; count of bases not matched to a gene: 10. CDR3 size: 16 residues. CDR1 is MDHEN, CDR2 SYDVKM, per germline. The CDR3 DNA reads TGTGCCAGCAGTGTCTTCGGAAGCGGGGGTTACAATGAGCAGTTCTTC. It translates to CASSVFGSGGYNEQFF.

This clonotype has a handful of counts. The gene calls are TRBV10-3 and TRBJ1-2; 9 positions agree with TRBD1. This CDR3 spans 20 amino acids. Looked up from germline, CDR1 is ENHRY and CDR2 is SYGVKD. J was trimmed by 1 base and V by 3 bases; bases with no gene match: 18. The chain's CDR3 is CAISDIFTPSPTGGNYGYTF. The CDR3 DNA follows: TGTGCCATCAGTGATATCTTCACCCCCTCTCCGACAGGGGGTAACTATGGCTACACCTTC.

This clonotype has more than one count but fewer than ten. The chain recombines TRBV2 with TRBJ2-1; TRBD1 matches 9 bases. Germline CDR1 and CDR2: SNHLY and FYNNEI. V shed 6 bases and J 11 bases; nucleotides not matched to a gene: 5. CDR3 size: 12 residues. DNA for the CDR3: TGTGCCAGCAGCACAGGGGGCGATAAGCAGTTCTTC. Amino acids: CASSTGGDKQFF.

The genes are TRBV24-1 and TRBJ2-2; D is ambiguous. The germline gives CDR1 KGHDR, CDR2 SFDVKD. The ends were cut back, 2 bases at V and 1 base at J, with 1 base in the middle. This CDR3 is built from 13 residues. The CDR3 sequence: CATSDWNTGELFF. The CDR3 nucleotides are TGTGCCACCAGTGATTGGAACACCGGGGAGCTGTTTTTT.

The chain couples TRBV28 to TRBJ2-7, with 8 bases fitting TRBD2. From germline, CDR1 is MDHEN and CDR2 SYDVKM. This CDR3 is 14 amino acids long. The J segment lost 3 bases and the V segment lost 6 bases, leaving 7 bases of the junction unmatched. The CDR3 DNA reads TGTGCCAGCAGGGAGGGACTAGGGGGCTACGAGCAGTACTTC. The encoded protein is CASREGLGGYEQYF.

The chain combines TRBV12-3 or TRBV12-4 with TRBJ1-5; unclear D gene. This CDR3 region has 12 residues. With 3 bases removed from V and 11 bases from J, the gap between germline ends came to 11 bases. CDR3 sequence reads: CASSFEVGAQHF. CDR3 coding DNA: TGTGCCAGCAGTTTCGAGGTTGGGGCCCAGCATTTT.

This chain joins TRBV5-1 and TRBJ2-1; D may correspond to TRBD1 or TRBD2 (5 bases each). The germline V gene encodes CDR1 SGHRS and CDR2 YFSETQ. This CDR3 region has 15 residues. V was clipped by 0 bases and J by 7 bases, with 14 bases between them. In DNA, the CDR3 is TGCGCCAGCAGCTTGGTCTCCGGGGCCATAAATGAGCAGTTCTTC. This sequence encodes CASSLVSGAINEQFF. The full variable domain, with the rest looked up from reference TRBV5-1 and TRBJ2-1, is KAGVTQTPRYLIKTRGQQVTLSCSPISGHRSVSWYQQTPGQGLQFLFEYFSETQRNKGNFPGRFSGRQFSNSRSEMNVSTLELGDSALYLCASSLVSGAINEQFFGPGTRLTVL.